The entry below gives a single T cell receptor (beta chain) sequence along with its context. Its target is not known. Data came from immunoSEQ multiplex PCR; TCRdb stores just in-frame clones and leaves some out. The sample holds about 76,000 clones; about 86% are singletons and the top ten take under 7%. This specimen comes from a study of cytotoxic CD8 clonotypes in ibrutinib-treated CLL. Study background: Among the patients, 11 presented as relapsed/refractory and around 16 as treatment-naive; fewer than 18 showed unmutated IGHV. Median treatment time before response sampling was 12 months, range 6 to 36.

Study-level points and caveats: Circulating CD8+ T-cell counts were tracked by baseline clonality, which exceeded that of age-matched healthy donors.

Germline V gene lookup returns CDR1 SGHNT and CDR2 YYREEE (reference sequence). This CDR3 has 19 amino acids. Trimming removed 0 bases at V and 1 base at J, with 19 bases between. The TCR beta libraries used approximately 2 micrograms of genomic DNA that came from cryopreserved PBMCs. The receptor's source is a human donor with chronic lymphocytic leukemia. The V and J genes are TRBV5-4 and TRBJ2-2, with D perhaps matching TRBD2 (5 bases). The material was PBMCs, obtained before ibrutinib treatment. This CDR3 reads CASSLEGGWLAQNTGELFF. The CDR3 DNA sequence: TGTGCCAGCAGCTTGGAAGGTGGGTGGCTAGCCCAGAACACCGGGGAGCTGTTTTTT.